These 18 T cell receptor beta chains share one sample of origin, sequenced in a study of Graves' ophthalmopathy and Graves' hyperthyroidism. Using RNA transcripts, the TCR beta CDR3 regions were amplified. The authors performed first-round RT-PCR with HTBI primers and then a second-round multiplex PCR. TCRdb itself ran the multiplex PCR reads through MiXCR, one entry per CDR3 protein. The sample holds roughly 300,000 distinct CDR3 sequences, roughly 15% seen once. Input material: peripheral blood. The receptors here all came from an adult man with Graves' ophthalmopathy.

This clonotype was seen at least ten times. The chain carries TRBV19 and TRBJ1-6, with no clear D. V lost 3 bases and J 6 bases, leaving 15 bases between the germline ends. The CDR3 extends over 16 amino acids. From germline, CDR1 is LNHDA and CDR2 SQIVND (reference sequence). Here the CDR3 DNA reads TGTGCCAGTAGTATTGGCGGCGGCCGCCTTAATTCACCCCTCCACTTT. Translation gives CASSIGGGRLNSPLHF.

Many counts were recorded for this clonotype. The chain has TRBV20-1 and TRBJ2-7; 13 bases are a match to TRBD2. Losses at the gene ends were 3 bases for V and 5 bases for J; bases not matched to a gene: 16. Germline loops: CDR1 DFQATT, CDR2 SNEGSKA (reference sequence). The CDR3 spans 18 residues. The CDR3 coding sequence is TGCAGTGCTAGGGCTCCGGGACTAGCGGGACTCAGAGGGGACGAGCAGTACTTC. It encodes CSARAPGLAGLRGDEQYF.

This clonotype appeared many times. The CDR3 is CASKRLAGQETQYF. The CDR3 nucleotides read TGTGCCAGTAAGCGACTAGCGGGGCAAGAGACCCAGTACTTC. This chain links TRBV19 with TRBJ2-5, with 11 nucleotides matching TRBD2. The CDR3 spans 14 residues. The V gene's germline CDR1 is LNHDA and CDR2 SQIVND (reference sequence). With V trimmed by 7 bases and J by 2 bases, 3 bases remained unmatched. Together with reference TRBV19 and TRBJ2-5, the CDR3 gives the full variable domain: DGGITQSPKYLFRKEGQNVTLSCEQNLNHDAMYWYRQDPGQGLRLIYYSQIVNDFQKGDIAEGYSVSREKKESFPLTVTSAQKNPTAFYLCASKRLAGQETQYFGPGTRLLVL.

This clonotype was found many times. The rearrangement uses TRBV15 and TRBJ2-2; D is unclear. Trimming cost V 1 base and J 7 bases, with 4 bases left between them. The CDR3 consists of 12 residues. Germline lookup yields CDR1 LNHNV and CDR2 YYDKDF (reference sequence). The CDR3 is CATSRVVGELFF. CDR3 sequence (DNA): TGTGCCACCAGCAGAGTAGTCGGGGAGCTGTTTTTT.

In its sample, this clonotype was seen many times. The rearrangement joins TRBV5-1 to TRBJ1-5, with D unclear. The CDR3 runs 17 residues. V was pared by 3 bases and J by 0 bases, with 16 bases between. CDR1 SGHRS and CDR2 YFSETQ come from the germline V gene. The CDR3 region has the DNA TGCGCCAGCAGCTCTCGTAGGACTGTAAATAGCAATCAGCCCCAGCATTTT. This encodes CASSSRRTVNSNQPQHF.

The genes are TRBV19 and TRBJ1-2; TRBD1 might be the D (5 bases). The CDR3 covers 14 residues. Trimming took off 6 bases at V and 0 bases at J, with 11 bases between the two ends. From germline, CDR1 is LNHDA and CDR2 SQIVND (reference sequence). The CDR3 sequence is CASRGGTTNYGYTF. The CDR3, as DNA: TGTGCCAGTAGGGGCGGGACTACTAACTATGGCTACACCTTC.

This clonotype came up many times. CDR3 nucleotides: TGTGCCAGCAGCCCGGGGATTTACTTCCTAGGGGGCAATCAGCCCCAGCATTTT. It encodes CASSPGIYFLGGNQPQHF. The rearrangement joins TRBV6-5 to TRBJ1-5; a weak D match, TRBD1 (5 bases). Trimming left V 6 bases short and J 2 bases short, with 23 bases between. The CDR3 has 18 residues. CDR1 is MNHEY and CDR2 is SVGAGI in the germline V gene.

This clonotype was detected many times. The DNA for the CDR3 is TGTGCCAGCAGTTTACTGGGCGGATTTCATCCCCTCCACTTT. As protein: CASSLLGGFHPLHF. This chain uses TRBV27 with TRBJ1-6; no firm D call. The CDR3 loop spans 14 amino acids. The germline CDR1 and CDR2 sequences are MNHEY and SMNVEV (reference sequence). Trimming took 2 bases from V and 13 from J, leaving 15 bases between them.

This chain connects TRBV12-3 or TRBV12-4 to TRBJ1-1, with D possibly TRBD1 on 6 matching bases. The CDR3 length is 13 residues. Deletions cut 5 bases from V and 4 bases from J, with 11 bases between. CDR3 sequence (DNA): TGTGCCAGCAGTGAGGGGGGGGTCACTGAAGCTTTCTTT. Translation: CASSEGGVTEAFF.

As for this clonotype: This may arise from a read error, as a much more abundant clone is one base away. The chain employs TRBV2 and TRBJ1-5; tentative D call: TRBD1 (5 bases). CDR1 and CDR2 (germline): SNHLY, FYNNEI. The V end was cut by 8 bases, the J end by 3 bases, with 14 bases between. This CDR3 has 14 amino acids. The CDR3 spells CASRRGNINQPQHF. CDR3 in DNA: TGTGCCAGCCGAAGGGGTAATATCAATCAGCCCCAGCATTTT.

This clonotype has at least ten counts. J is TRBJ2-2 and V is TRBV6-2 or TRBV6-3; 10 nucleotides agree with TRBD2. The CDR3 spans 16 residues. CDR1 and CDR2 from the germline V gene are MNHEY and SVGEGT. After removal of 7 bases from V and 3 bases from J, the junction contained 8 bases not matched to a gene. CDR3 amino acids: CASKSPSGGHTGELFF. The DNA for the CDR3 is TGTGCCAGCAAATCCCCTAGCGGGGGTCACACCGGGGAGCTGTTTTTT.

The V gene is TRBV7-2, the J gene TRBJ2-2; unclear D gene. Trimming stripped 6 bases from V and 4 bases from J, with 12 bases between. CDR3 size: 14 residues. Germline CDR1 SGHTA, CDR2 FQGNSA. The CDR3 nucleotides read TGTGCCAGCAGTTGGGCCCATTCCACCGGGGAGCTGTTTTTT. As protein: CASSWAHSTGELFF.

This clonotype was counted many times. The chain combines TRBV7-2 with TRBJ2-4; D perhaps matches TRBD2 (5 bases). CDR1 is SGHTA and CDR2 is FQGNSA in the germline V gene. The CDR3 sequence is 12 residues long. Between the trimmed V and J ends, which lost 3 bases and 9 bases, there was a span of 9 bases. CDR3 nucleotide sequence: TGTGCCAGCAGCTTGAGGGCGGGCATTCAGTACTTC. Amino acids: CASSLRAGIQYF.

This clonotype has a count of ten or more. V is TRBV9 and J is TRBJ1-6; no firm D call. CDR1 is SGDLS, CDR2 YYNGEE, per germline. Trimming shortened V by 4 bases and J by 9 bases, and 14 bases separated the two germline ends. The CDR3 is made up of 14 amino acids. CDR3 bases: TGTGCCAGCAGCCCCGAGGCAGGCCTTTCACCCCTCCACTTT. It codes for CASSPEAGLSPLHF.

As concerns this clonotype: A read error may explain this, as a much larger clone is one base away. The chain is built from TRBV9 and TRBJ2-7; D remains ambiguous. The CDR3 runs 14 residues. Germline CDR1 and CDR2: SGDLS and YYNGEE. Here the CDR3 DNA reads TGTACCAGCAGCAACCGGGCCTCTCAAGGCGAGCAGTACTTC. Its translation: CTSSNRASQGEQYF.

Ten or more counts support this clonotype. The chain carries TRBV6-2 or TRBV6-3 and TRBJ1-5; no clear D gene. Trimming stripped 6 bases from V and 3 bases from J, with 9 bases between. The CDR3 spans 13 residues. Germline lookup yields CDR1 MNHEY and CDR2 SVGEGT. The CDR3 DNA reads as TGTGCCAGCAGGACCCGGGCCAATCAGCCCCAGCATTTT. It is translated as CASRTRANQPQHF.

This clonotype occurred many times. This chain joins TRBV18 and TRBJ2-7, with D perhaps matching TRBD1 (7 bases). The CDR3 consists of 13 residues. CDR1 is KGHSH, CDR2 LQKENI, per germline. The V end lost 2 bases, the J end lost 4 bases, and 9 bases lay between the germline ends. DNA of the CDR3: TGTGCCAGCTCACCAGCAGGGGGGTACGAGCAGTACTTC. Its protein product is CASSPAGGYEQYF.

This clonotype was counted many times. The chain combines TRBV10-3 with TRBJ2-7, with D possibly matching TRBD1 (5 bases). The germline CDR1 and CDR2 sequences are ENHRY and SYGVKD. This CDR3 is 13 amino acids long. The V end was cut by 8 bases, the J end by 3 bases, with 14 bases between. CDR3: CAIVNEDNYEQYF. In DNA, the CDR3 is TGTGCCATCGTCAACGAGGACAACTACGAGCAGTACTTC.